These 13 T cell receptor beta chains originate from one sample sequenced in a study of CD8 T cells in ankylosing spondylitis. General study points: Apparently characteristic of ankylosing spondylitis blood was a TCR beta motif (roughly eight highly homologous variants).

Using its own MiXCR run on the 5' RACE reads, TCRdb lists one record per CDR3 protein. The data contain 330,000 or so distinct CDR3 sequences, under 8.5% of them singletons. These TCRs are of unknown antigen specificity. Material: blood, either unsorted or a sorted T cell fraction (not recorded which). Receptors originate from a male donor with ankylosing spondylitis.

This clonotype was observed at least ten times. This chain connects TRBV5-1 to TRBJ2-7, with 9 bases that match TRBD2. With 4 bases clipped from V and 6 bases from J, the junction kept 2 bases outside the gene matches. CDR1 and CDR2 from the germline V gene are SGHRS and YFSETQ. The CDR3 is 12 residues long. The CDR3 nucleotides are TGCGCCAGCAGCGTACTAGCGGGCGAGCAGTACTTC. Translated, it gives CASSVLAGEQYF.

The chain joins TRBV5-1 to TRBJ2-7; the match to TRBD2 covers 7 bases. V was pared by 5 bases and J by 5 bases, with 16 bases of the junction left unmatched. The CDR3 runs to 16 residues. The germline V gene has CDR1 SGHRS and CDR2 YFSETQ. CDR3 region: CASSMNWGGRLHEQYF. The CDR3 region has the DNA TGCGCCAGCAGTATGAACTGGGGCGGGAGACTCCACGAGCAGTACTTC.

Only a few counts were recorded for this clonotype. V usage is TRBV4-3 and J usage is TRBJ1-1; perhaps TRBD1 as D (5 bases). The V end was cut by 2 bases, the J end by 6 bases, with 16 bases between. The CDR3 covers 15 residues. Per the germline V gene, CDR1 is LGHNA and CDR2 is YSLEER. The CDR3, as DNA: TGCGCCAGCAGCCAACAAGGGACCACCTGGGCTGAAGCTTTCTTT. It translates to CASSQQGTTWAEAFF.

The CDR3 region is CASSFAAEETQYF. Here the CDR3 DNA reads TGCGCCAGCAGCTTCGCGGCAGAAGAGACCCAGTACTTC. This chain uses TRBV5-1 with TRBJ2-5; no definite D call. V lost 2 bases and J lost 3, with 8 bases in between. This CDR3 has 13 residues. The germline CDR1 and CDR2 sequences are SGHRS and YFSETQ.

In this sample, this clonotype turned up a few times. The chain joins TRBV28 to TRBJ2-5; TRBD2 matches 7 bases. The germline gives CDR1 MDHEN, CDR2 SYDVKM. The CDR3 extends over 14 amino acids. The V gene end was trimmed by 2 bases and the J gene end by 4 bases; junction bases not matched to a gene: 4. CDR3 residues: CASSLQLAGETQYF. DNA of the CDR3: TGTGCCAGCAGTTTACAGTTAGCGGGAGAGACCCAGTACTTC. Full variable domain (rest looked up from reference TRBV28 and TRBJ2-5): DVKVTQSSRYLVKRTGEKVFLECVQDMDHENMFWYRQDPGLGLRLIYFSYDVKMKEKGDIPEGYSVSREKKERFSLILESASTNQTSMYLCASSLQLAGETQYFGPGTRLLVL.

This clonotype has only a few counts. This rearrangement joins TRBV19 to TRBJ1-5, with a possible D match to TRBD1 (5 bases). CDR1 is LNHDA, CDR2 SQIVND, per germline (reference sequence). V lost 2 bases to trimming and J lost 6 bases, with 8 bases between them. The CDR3 is made up of 13 amino acids. The CDR3 nucleotides are TGTGCCAGTAGTATACAGGGTTTTCAGCCCCAGCATTTT. Translation: CASSIQGFQPQHF.

The chain has TRBV20-1 and TRBJ2-3; no firm D call. CDR1 is DFQATT and CDR2 is SNEGSKA in the germline V gene (reference sequence). Between the trimmed V and J ends, which lost 6 bases and 3 bases, there was a span of 16 bases. The length of the CDR3 is 14 residues. CDR3 amino acids: CSAQDGLGTDTQYF. CDR3 sequence (DNA): TGCAGTGCGCAGGACGGGTTGGGGACAGATACGCAGTATTTT.

A note on this clonotype: The junction does not match germline at one end; this may be a read error. The chain is built from TRBV20-1 and TRBJ2-1; perhaps TRBD2 as D (5 bases). Germline values: CDR1 DFQATT, CDR2 SNEGSKA (reference sequence). There are 16 residues in the CDR3. CDR3 sequence: CCARPWTHPEVYEQFF. Written as DNA, the CDR3 is TGCTGTGCTAGACCTTGGACTCACCCCGAAGTGTATGAGCAGTTCTTC.

The chain is built from TRBV12-3 or TRBV12-4 and TRBJ1-3, with D hard to call. The length of the CDR3 is 11 residues. V shed 2 bases and J shed 10 bases, with 6 bases lying between them. This CDR3 reads CASSLYTTIYF. CDR3 nucleotides: TGTGCCAGCAGTTTATATACGACCATATATTTT.

CDR3 loop: CASSYYPGHRELFF. In DNA form, the CDR3 reads TGTGCCAGCAGTTACTATCCGGGGCACCGGGAGCTGTTTTTT. V is TRBV6-5 and J is TRBJ2-2; D is perhaps TRBD1 or TRBD2 (5 bases each). V lost 1 base and J 9 bases, leaving 12 bases between the germline ends. CDR1 and CDR2 (germline): MNHEY, SVGAGI. CDR3 size: 14 residues.

This clonotype was observed at least ten times. The chain joins TRBV20-1 to TRBJ2-3; 7 bases align to TRBD1. Germline CDR1 and CDR2: DFQATT and SNEGSKA (reference sequence). The junction had 5 bases not matched to a gene; V was cut back by 2 bases and J by 0 bases. CDR3 size: 15 residues. CDR3 sequence: CSARWQGVSTDTQYF. As DNA, the CDR3 is TGCAGTGCTAGATGGCAGGGGGTGAGCACAGATACGCAGTATTTT.

This clonotype has only a few counts. The V gene is TRBV15, the J gene TRBJ2-7; 10 bases agree with TRBD1. Trimming at V came to 4 bases and at J to 5 bases, leaving 11 bases not matched to a gene. CDR1 is LNHNV, CDR2 YYDKDF, per germline (reference sequence). CDR3 length: 16 amino acids. The CDR3 region is CATSNLGHGTGDEQYF. CDR3 sequence (DNA): TGTGCCACCAGCAACTTAGGTCACGGGACAGGGGACGAGCAGTACTTC.

The gene calls are TRBV30 and TRBJ2-7; D gene unclear. V lost 4 bases to trimming and J lost 3 bases, with 13 bases between them. In germline, CDR1 is GTSNPN, CDR2 SVGIG (reference sequence). CDR3 size: 13 residues. The CDR3 is CAWTQQGLYEQYF. The CDR3 DNA is TGTGCCTGGACACAACAAGGCCTCTACGAGCAGTACTTC.